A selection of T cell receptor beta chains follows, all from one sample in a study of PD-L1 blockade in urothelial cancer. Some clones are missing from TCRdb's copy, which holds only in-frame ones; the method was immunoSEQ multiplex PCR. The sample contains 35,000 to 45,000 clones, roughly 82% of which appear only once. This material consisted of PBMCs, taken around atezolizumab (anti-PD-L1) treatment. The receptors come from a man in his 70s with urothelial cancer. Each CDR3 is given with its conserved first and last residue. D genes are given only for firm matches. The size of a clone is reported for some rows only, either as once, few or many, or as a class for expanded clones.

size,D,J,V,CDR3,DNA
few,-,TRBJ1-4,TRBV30,CAWTGKEKLFF,TGTGCCTGGACAGGGAAGGAAAAACTGTTTTTT
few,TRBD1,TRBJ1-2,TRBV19,CASSMGQGVSNTF,TGTGCCAGTAGTATGGGCCAGGGGGTGAGCAACACCTTC
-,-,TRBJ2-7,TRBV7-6,CASSPRSSSAYEQYF,TGTGCCAGCAGCCCACGATCGAGCTCCGCATACGAGCAGTACTTC
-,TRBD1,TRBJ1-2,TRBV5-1,CASSLGGGINYGYTF,TGCGCCAGCAGCTTAGGAGGGGGCATTAACTATGGCTACACCTTC
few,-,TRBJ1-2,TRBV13,CASSYGRGDSGYTF,TGTGCCAGCAGCTACGGAAGGGGCGACTCTGGCTACACCTTC
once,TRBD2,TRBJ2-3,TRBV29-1,CSVKTTSGNADTQYF,TGCAGCGTTAAAACGACTAGCGGGAACGCAGATACGCAGTATTTT
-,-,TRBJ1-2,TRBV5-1,CASSLDPTTNYGYTF,TGCGCCAGCAGCTTGGATCCGACAACTAACTATGGCTACACCTTC
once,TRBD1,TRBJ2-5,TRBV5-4,CASRRGQTGVETQYF,TGTGCCAGCAGGCGCGGCCAAACAGGGGTGGAGACCCAGTACTTC
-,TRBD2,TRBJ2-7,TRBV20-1,CSAAPSGRLYF,TGCAGTGCTGCGCCTAGCGGGAGACTGTACTTC
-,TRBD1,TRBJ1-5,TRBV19,CASSSPRGQGRQPQHF,TGTGCCAGTAGTTCTCCCCGGGGACAGGGACGTCAGCCCCAGCATTTT
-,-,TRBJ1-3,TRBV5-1,CASSPGQRRGAGNTIYF,TGCGCCAGCAGCCCCGGACAGCGCCGGGGCGCTGGAAACACCATATATTTT
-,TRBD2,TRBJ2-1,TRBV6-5,CASSYGVAGEQFF,TGTGCCAGCAGTTACGGCGTAGCGGGTGAGCAGTTCTTC
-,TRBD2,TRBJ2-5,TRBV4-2,CASSQGGTSGQETQYF,TGTGCCAGCAGCCAGGGGGGGACTAGCGGACAAGAGACCCAGTACTTC
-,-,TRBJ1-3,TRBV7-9,CASSQSWSSGNTIYF,TGTGCCAGCAGCCAAAGCTGGAGCTCTGGAAACACCATATATTTT
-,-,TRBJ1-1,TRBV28,CATEGGMNTEAFF,TGTGCCACCGAGGGGGGGATGAACACTGAAGCTTTCTTT
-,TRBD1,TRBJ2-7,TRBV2,CAGTSTGSHEQYF,TGTGCCGGCACGTCGACAGGGTCCCACGAGCAGTACTTC
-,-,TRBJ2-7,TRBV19,CASSPRGAYEQYF,TGTGCCAGTAGTCCCAGGGGCGCCTACGAGCAGTACTTC
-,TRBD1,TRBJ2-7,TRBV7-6,CASSQGQSYEQYF,TGTGCCAGCAGCCAGGGACAGTCCTACGAGCAGTACTTC
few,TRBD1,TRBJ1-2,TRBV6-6,CASGNRGRNYGYTF,TGTGCCAGCGGAAACAGGGGGCGCAACTATGGCTACACCTTC
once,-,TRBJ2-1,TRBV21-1,CASSPRDRGNNEQFF,TGTGCCAGCAGCCCTAGGGACAGGGGGAACAATGAGCAGTTCTTC
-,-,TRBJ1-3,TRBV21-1,CANKKQGEAGNTIYF,TGTGCCAACAAAAAACAGGGAGAAGCTGGAAACACCATATATTTT
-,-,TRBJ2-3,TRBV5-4,CASSRPGGTDTQYF,TGTGCCAGCAGCCGCCCCGGGGGAACAGATACGCAGTATTTT
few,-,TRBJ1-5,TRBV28,CASSPRSRNPLNQPQHF,TGTGCCAGCAGTCCCCGCAGCAGGAACCCGCTTAATCAGCCCCAGCATTTT
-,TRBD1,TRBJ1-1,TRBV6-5,CACSRDRGAEAFF,TGTGCCTGTTCCCGGGACAGAGGAGCTGAAGCTTTCTTT
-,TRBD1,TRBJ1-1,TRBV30,CAWGQGGTEAFF,TGTGCCTGGGGACAGGGAGGTACTGAAGCTTTCTTT
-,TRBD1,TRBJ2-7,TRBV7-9,CASTRQGSLYEQYF,TGTGCCAGCACCAGACAGGGCTCCCTCTACGAGCAGTACTTC
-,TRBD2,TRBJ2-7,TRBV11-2,CASSKQPVAGGLFYEQYF,TGTGCCAGCAGCAAACAACCCGTAGCGGGGGGCCTCTTTTACGAGCAGTACTTC
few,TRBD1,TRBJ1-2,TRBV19,CASEGTEEKGYTF,TGTGCCAGCGAGGGGACAGAGGAAAAAGGCTACACCTTC
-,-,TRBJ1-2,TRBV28,CASFGLIANYGYTF,TGTGCCAGCTTCGGACTCATAGCTAACTATGGCTACACCTTC
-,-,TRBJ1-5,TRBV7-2,CASSPSRSGQPQHF,TGTGCCAGCAGCCCCTCAAGATCGGGGCAGCCCCAGCATTTT
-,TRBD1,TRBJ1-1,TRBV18,CASSPPDRATEAFF,TGTGCCAGCTCACCTCCGGACAGGGCCACTGAAGCTTTCTTT
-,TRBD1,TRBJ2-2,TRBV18,CASSPTGQGRTGELFF,TGTGCCAGCTCACCCACGGGACAGGGAAGGACCGGGGAGCTGTTTTTT
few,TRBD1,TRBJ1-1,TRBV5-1,CASSIGQGGAEAFF,TGCGCCAGCAGCATCGGACAGGGCGGCGCTGAAGCTTTCTTT
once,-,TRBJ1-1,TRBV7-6,CASSLGAGVNTEAFF,TGTGCCAGCAGCTTAGGAGCAGGGGTGAACACTGAAGCTTTCTTT
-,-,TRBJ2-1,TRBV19,CASSIRGVGEQFF,TGTGCCAGTAGTATCAGGGGCGTGGGCGAGCAGTTCTTC
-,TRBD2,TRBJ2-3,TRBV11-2,CASSLLAGGSTDTQYF,TGTGCCAGCAGCTTACTAGCGGGGGGAAGCACAGATACGCAGTATTTT
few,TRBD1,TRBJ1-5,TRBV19,CAVKGAGPNQPQHF,TGTGCCGTCAAGGGGGCAGGACCCAATCAGCCCCAGCATTTT
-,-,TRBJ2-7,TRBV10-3,CAISESPTRSSYEQYF,TGTGCCATCAGTGAGTCTCCCACTAGGAGCTCCTACGAGCAGTACTTC
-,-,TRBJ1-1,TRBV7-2,CASQRLVYTEAFF,TGTGCCAGCCAGAGACTCGTGTACACTGAAGCTTTCTTT
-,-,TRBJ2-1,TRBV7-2,CASSLGGSIYNEQFF,TGTGCCAGCAGCCTTGGCGGGTCAATCTACAATGAGCAGTTCTTC
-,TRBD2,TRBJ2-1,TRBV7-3,CASSLGHPGTSGGGQFF,TGTGCCAGCAGCTTGGGACACCCCGGGACTAGCGGAGGGGGGCAGTTCTTC